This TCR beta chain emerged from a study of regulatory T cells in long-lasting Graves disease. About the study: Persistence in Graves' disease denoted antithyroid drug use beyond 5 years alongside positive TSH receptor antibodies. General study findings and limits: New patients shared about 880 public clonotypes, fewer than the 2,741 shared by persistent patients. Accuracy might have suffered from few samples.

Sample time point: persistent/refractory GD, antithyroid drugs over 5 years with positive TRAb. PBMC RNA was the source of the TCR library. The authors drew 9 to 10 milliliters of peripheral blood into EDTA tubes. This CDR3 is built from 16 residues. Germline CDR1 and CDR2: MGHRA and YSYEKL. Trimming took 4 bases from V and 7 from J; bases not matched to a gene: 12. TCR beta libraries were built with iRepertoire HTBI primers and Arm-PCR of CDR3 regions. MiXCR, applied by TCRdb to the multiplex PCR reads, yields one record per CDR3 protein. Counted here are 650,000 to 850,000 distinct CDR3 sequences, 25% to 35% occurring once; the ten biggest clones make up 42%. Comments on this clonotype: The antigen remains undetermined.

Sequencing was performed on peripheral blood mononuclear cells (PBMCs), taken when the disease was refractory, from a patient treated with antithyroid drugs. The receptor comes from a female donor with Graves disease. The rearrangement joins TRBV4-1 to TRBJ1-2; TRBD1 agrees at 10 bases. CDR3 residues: CASSPKGTGEFGGYTF. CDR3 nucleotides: TGCGCCAGCAGCCCAAAGGGGACAGGGGAATTCGGTGGCTACACCTTC.